The rows below give T cell receptor beta chains drawn from one sample of a study of blood T cells in healthy people across ages. Using its own MiXCR run on the 5' RACE reads, TCRdb lists one record per CDR3 protein. Of some 1.5 million distinct CDR3 sequences listed, 28% are singletons. The sample was blood. Source of these receptors: a woman between 25 and 40 years old in good health. Each CDR3 is given with its conserved first and last residue. Each record gives: V gene, clone size, CDR3 length, D gene, J gene, CDR3 protein, CDR3 DNA. D genes are given only for firm matches. Not all rows give a size; the values are once, few, many and, for expanded clones, a class.

V gene: TRBV20-1; clone size: .; CDR3 length: 15; D gene: TRBD2; J gene: TRBJ2-3; CDR3 protein: CSATTTSGGTDTQYF; CDR3 DNA: TGCAGTGCTACTACCACGAGCGGGGGCACAGATACGCAGTATTTT
V gene: TRBV4-1; clone size: .; CDR3 length: 16; D gene: .; J gene: TRBJ1-1; CDR3 protein: CASSQGPSGGNTEAFF; CDR3 DNA: TGCGCCAGCAGCCAAGGACCCTCCGGGGGAAACACTGAAGCTTTCTTT
V gene: TRBV10-2; clone size: many; CDR3 length: 13; D gene: TRBD1; J gene: TRBJ1-2; CDR3 protein: CASSGGGAFGYTF; CDR3 DNA: TGCGCCAGCAGTGGAGGGGGCGCGTTTGGCTACACCTTC
V gene: TRBV20-1; clone size: .; CDR3 length: 14; D gene: .; J gene: TRBJ2-5; CDR3 protein: CSAKGMDSKETQYF; CDR3 DNA: TGCAGTGCTAAAGGAATGGACTCAAAAGAGACCCAGTACTTC
V gene: TRBV12-3/TRBV12-4; clone size: .; CDR3 length: 15; D gene: .; J gene: TRBJ2-5; CDR3 protein: CASREVQGGQETQYF; CDR3 DNA: TGTGCCAGCAGGGAGGTACAGGGGGGGCAAGAGACCCAGTACTTC
V gene: TRBV15; clone size: .; CDR3 length: 13; D gene: .; J gene: TRBJ1-2; CDR3 protein: CATSTRGNYGYTF; CDR3 DNA: TGTGCCACCAGCACAAGGGGTAACTATGGCTACACCTTC
V gene: TRBV14; clone size: .; CDR3 length: 14; D gene: TRBD1; J gene: TRBJ2-1; CDR3 protein: CASSHRTGNTEQFF; CDR3 DNA: TGTGCCAGCAGCCACCGGACAGGGAACACTGAGCAGTTCTTC
V gene: TRBV7-2; clone size: .; CDR3 length: 16; D gene: TRBD1; J gene: TRBJ1-5; CDR3 protein: CASSWTPGQGNQPQHF; CDR3 DNA: TGTGCCAGCAGCTGGACTCCGGGACAGGGCAATCAGCCCCAGCATTTT
V gene: TRBV30; clone size: .; CDR3 length: 14; D gene: .; J gene: TRBJ2-3; CDR3 protein: CAWSEGRSTDTQYF; CDR3 DNA: TGTGCCTGGAGTGAAGGCAGGAGCACAGATACGCAGTATTTT
V gene: TRBV18; clone size: few; CDR3 length: 15; D gene: .; J gene: TRBJ2-1; CDR3 protein: CASSNLKPGLNEQFF; CDR3 DNA: TGTGCCAGCTCTAACTTAAAGCCCGGGTTGAATGAGCAGTTCTTC
V gene: TRBV5-1; clone size: few; CDR3 length: 12; D gene: .; J gene: TRBJ2-6; CDR3 protein: CASHSGANVLTF; CDR3 DNA: TGCGCCAGCCACTCTGGGGCCAACGTCCTGACTTTC
V gene: TRBV6-5; clone size: few; CDR3 length: 13; D gene: .; J gene: TRBJ2-6; CDR3 protein: CASRETGANVLTF; CDR3 DNA: TGTGCCAGCAGGGAAACTGGGGCCAACGTCCTGACTTTC
V gene: TRBV20-1; clone size: few; CDR3 length: 10; D gene: TRBD1; J gene: TRBJ2-5; CDR3 protein: CSAPSGQQYF; CDR3 DNA: TGCAGTGCTCCCTCGGGACAGCAGTACTTC
V gene: TRBV20-1; clone size: few; CDR3 length: 14; D gene: TRBD2; J gene: TRBJ2-2; CDR3 protein: CSAIAGQGAGELFF; CDR3 DNA: TGCAGTGCTATAGCGGGGCAGGGAGCCGGGGAGCTGTTTTTT
V gene: TRBV10-3; clone size: few; CDR3 length: 15; D gene: .; J gene: TRBJ2-5; CDR3 protein: CAISESWGVQETQYF; CDR3 DNA: TGTGCCATCAGTGAGTCGTGGGGGGTCCAAGAGACCCAGTACTTC
V gene: TRBV20-1; clone size: .; CDR3 length: 13; D gene: .; J gene: TRBJ1-5; CDR3 protein: CSARTPTEQPQHF; CDR3 DNA: TGCAGTGCTAGAACCCCGACCGAACAGCCCCAGCATTTT
V gene: TRBV9; clone size: .; CDR3 length: 14; D gene: .; J gene: TRBJ1-2; CDR3 protein: CASSTGGSKLGYTF; CDR3 DNA: TGTGCCAGCAGCACTGGCGGCTCTAAGCTTGGCTACACCTTC
V gene: TRBV9; clone size: .; CDR3 length: 13; D gene: .; J gene: TRBJ2-7; CDR3 protein: CASSVGRGGEQYF; CDR3 DNA: TGTGCCAGCAGCGTAGGCCGTGGGGGGGAGCAGTACTTC
V gene: TRBV27; clone size: few; CDR3 length: 16; D gene: .; J gene: TRBJ2-7; CDR3 protein: CASSLAPGPSAYEQYF; CDR3 DNA: TGTGCCAGCAGTTTAGCCCCGGGTCCTAGCGCCTACGAGCAGTACTTC
V gene: TRBV7-8; clone size: few; CDR3 length: 16; D gene: TRBD1; J gene: TRBJ1-4; CDR3 protein: CASSRTRGGTNEKLFF; CDR3 DNA: TGTGCCAGCAGCCGAACGCGAGGGGGCACTAATGAAAAACTGTTTTTT
V gene: TRBV4-1; clone size: .; CDR3 length: 17; D gene: .; J gene: TRBJ2-3; CDR3 protein: CASRQGYRVKGTDTQYF; CDR3 DNA: TGCGCCAGCAGGCAAGGTTACAGGGTAAAGGGCACAGATACGCAGTATTTT
V gene: TRBV20-1; clone size: many; CDR3 length: 17; D gene: .; J gene: TRBJ1-2; CDR3 protein: CSARVAKGGLVSYGYTF; CDR3 DNA: TGCAGTGCTAGAGTCGCTAAGGGGGGTTTAGTGTCATATGGCTACACCTTC
V gene: TRBV4-1; clone size: few; CDR3 length: 13; D gene: .; J gene: TRBJ2-5; CDR3 protein: CASSQALEETQYF; CDR3 DNA: TGCGCCAGCAGCCAAGCCCTAGAAGAGACCCAGTACTTC
V gene: TRBV2; clone size: .; CDR3 length: 16; D gene: TRBD1; J gene: TRBJ1-6; CDR3 protein: CARREDRGLTGSPLHF; CDR3 DNA: TGTGCCAGAAGGGAGGACAGGGGTTTAACGGGGTCACCCCTCCACTTT
V gene: TRBV10-3; clone size: .; CDR3 length: 15; D gene: TRBD2; J gene: TRBJ2-5; CDR3 protein: CAIGEQAGGRETQYF; CDR3 DNA: TGTGCCATTGGTGAACAAGCGGGGGGCCGCGAGACCCAGTACTTC
V gene: TRBV7-2; clone size: many; CDR3 length: 13; D gene: .; J gene: TRBJ2-5; CDR3 protein: CASSLEDWGTQYF; CDR3 DNA: TGTGCCAGCAGCTTAGAGGACTGGGGGACCCAGTACTTC
V gene: TRBV6-2/TRBV6-3; clone size: few; CDR3 length: 17; D gene: TRBD1; J gene: TRBJ2-7; CDR3 protein: CASSYSELRDRTYEQYF; CDR3 DNA: TGTGCCAGCAGTTACTCGGAATTGAGGGACAGGACCTACGAGCAGTACTTC
V gene: TRBV4-3; clone size: .; CDR3 length: 15; D gene: .; J gene: TRBJ2-2; CDR3 protein: CASSQDLGGAGELFF; CDR3 DNA: TGCGCCAGCAGCCAAGATCTCGGGGGAGCCGGGGAGCTGTTTTTT
V gene: TRBV12-3/TRBV12-4; clone size: .; CDR3 length: 13; D gene: .; J gene: TRBJ2-3; CDR3 protein: CASRVSSTDTEYF; CDR3 DNA: TGTGCCAGCAGGGTATCTAGCACAGATACGGAGTATTTT
V gene: TRBV6-1; clone size: few; CDR3 length: 14; D gene: .; J gene: TRBJ1-5; CDR3 protein: CASREAYSNQPLHF; CDR3 DNA: TGTGCCAGCAGAGAGGCCTATAGCAATCAGCCCCTGCATTTT
V gene: TRBV7-2; clone size: few; CDR3 length: 14; D gene: .; J gene: TRBJ2-5; CDR3 protein: CASSFSFSQQTQYF; CDR3 DNA: TGTGCCAGCAGCTTCTCGTTTTCCCAACAGACCCAGTACTTC
V gene: TRBV7-9; clone size: few; CDR3 length: 13; D gene: .; J gene: TRBJ1-1; CDR3 protein: CASSKRADTEAFF; CDR3 DNA: TGTGCCAGCAGCAAAAGGGCGGACACTGAAGCTTTCTTT
V gene: TRBV7-2; clone size: .; CDR3 length: 15; D gene: TRBD1; J gene: TRBJ2-1; CDR3 protein: CASSNPPGQGKEQFF; CDR3 DNA: TGTGCCAGCAGCAATCCTCCGGGACAGGGAAAGGAGCAGTTCTTC
V gene: TRBV12-3/TRBV12-4; clone size: .; CDR3 length: 16; D gene: .; J gene: TRBJ2-2; CDR3 protein: CASNLRAGLSAGELFF; CDR3 DNA: TGTGCCAGCAATTTGAGGGCAGGGTTGAGTGCCGGGGAGCTGTTTTTT
V gene: TRBV4-2; clone size: many; CDR3 length: 17; D gene: .; J gene: TRBJ2-1; CDR3 protein: CASSQDIGRNPYNEQFF; CDR3 DNA: TGTGCCAGCAGCCAAGATATCGGCAGAAACCCTTACAATGAGCAGTTCTTC
V gene: TRBV18; clone size: .; CDR3 length: 13; D gene: .; J gene: TRBJ2-1; CDR3 protein: CASSPRHREQQFF; CDR3 DNA: TGTGCCAGCTCACCACGGCACAGGGAACAGCAGTTCTTC
V gene: TRBV18; clone size: few; CDR3 length: 16; D gene: TRBD2; J gene: TRBJ2-1; CDR3 protein: CASSPMTSGVPNEQFF; CDR3 DNA: TGTGCCAGCTCACCGATGACTAGCGGGGTTCCGAATGAGCAGTTCTTC
V gene: TRBV20-1; clone size: .; CDR3 length: 15; D gene: TRBD2; J gene: TRBJ2-1; CDR3 protein: CSARDSGGGANEQFF; CDR3 DNA: TGCAGTGCTAGAGATTCTGGCGGGGGGGCAAATGAGCAGTTCTTC
V gene: TRBV5-1; clone size: few; CDR3 length: 16; D gene: TRBD2; J gene: TRBJ2-1; CDR3 protein: CASSLRANRGDNEQFF; CDR3 DNA: TGCGCCAGCAGCTTGCGGGCGAACCGGGGGGACAATGAGCAGTTCTTC
V gene: TRBV7-2; clone size: .; CDR3 length: 14; D gene: TRBD1; J gene: TRBJ2-1; CDR3 protein: CASSLQGDQYEQFF; CDR3 DNA: TGTGCCAGCAGCTTACAGGGGGACCAATATGAGCAGTTCTTC
V gene: TRBV19; clone size: .; CDR3 length: 14; D gene: TRBD1; J gene: TRBJ1-2; CDR3 protein: CASSYPTGDGGYTF; CDR3 DNA: TGTGCCAGTAGTTACCCAACAGGGGACGGCGGCTACACCTTC
V gene: TRBV12-3/TRBV12-4; clone size: few; CDR3 length: 14; D gene: TRBD1; J gene: TRBJ2-7; CDR3 protein: CASSFGQVGYEQYF; CDR3 DNA: TGTGCCAGCAGTTTCGGACAGGTGGGATACGAGCAGTACTTC
V gene: TRBV29-1; clone size: many; CDR3 length: 15; D gene: .; J gene: TRBJ2-1; CDR3 protein: CSFRAPSGSYNEQFF; CDR3 DNA: TGCAGCTTCCGGGCACCTTCGGGGTCCTACAATGAGCAGTTCTTC
V gene: TRBV20-1; clone size: many; CDR3 length: 14; D gene: .; J gene: TRBJ2-7; CDR3 protein: CSARDQAGGYEQYF; CDR3 DNA: TGCAGTGCTAGAGACCAAGCGGGCGGGTACGAGCAGTACTTC
V gene: TRBV3-1; clone size: .; CDR3 length: 14; D gene: .; J gene: TRBJ1-1; CDR3 protein: CASSQAAAGIEAFF; CDR3 DNA: TGTGCCAGCAGCCAAGCCGCGGCAGGGATTGAAGCTTTCTTT
V gene: TRBV11-2; clone size: .; CDR3 length: 17; D gene: .; J gene: TRBJ2-1; CDR3 protein: CASSLGGGLSRPNEQFF; CDR3 DNA: TGTGCCAGCAGCTTAGGGGGTGGTCTTAGCAGACCCAATGAGCAGTTCTTC
V gene: TRBV10-3; clone size: few; CDR3 length: 15; D gene: .; J gene: TRBJ2-3; CDR3 protein: CAISEFSGITDTQYF; CDR3 DNA: TGTGCCATCAGTGAGTTTAGCGGTATCACAGATACGCAGTATTTT
V gene: TRBV6-5; clone size: .; CDR3 length: 14; D gene: TRBD2; J gene: TRBJ2-1; CDR3 protein: CASSYELASNEQFF; CDR3 DNA: TGTGCCAGCAGTTACGAACTAGCGTCCAATGAGCAGTTCTTC
V gene: TRBV4-3; clone size: .; CDR3 length: 16; D gene: .; J gene: TRBJ1-4; CDR3 protein: CASSQAPSVGGEKLFF; CDR3 DNA: TGCGCCAGCAGCCAAGCCCCTTCGGTAGGAGGTGAAAAACTGTTTTTT
V gene: TRBV2; clone size: once; CDR3 length: 13; D gene: .; J gene: TRBJ2-3; CDR3 protein: CTRVGDHTDTQYF; CDR3 DNA: TGTACCAGAGTTGGGGACCACACAGATACGCAGTATTTT